This entry lists 7 T cell receptor beta chains sequenced from one sample in a study of response to subunit inactivated influenza vaccine. TCRdb re-analysed the RT-PCR reads in MiXCR, keeping a single row per CDR3 protein. Among some 850,000 distinct CDR3 sequences listed, less than 20% were seen once. Material: PBMCs from blood, obtained roughly 5 days after vaccination. The receptors stem from a man between 45 and 60 years old who received an inactivated influenza vaccine.

J is TRBJ2-3 and V is TRBV20-1, with D perhaps TRBD2 (5 bases). The germline CDR1 and CDR2 sequences are DFQATT and SNEGSKA (reference sequence). The CDR3 sequence is 14 residues long. V lost 3 bases, J lost 1 base, and 11 bases lay in between. The CDR3 DNA follows: TGCAGTGCTAGGGACTTCACTGGCACAGATACGCAGTATTTT. Protein product: CSARDFTGTDTQYF.

V and J are TRBV15 and TRBJ1-3; D possibly corresponds to TRBD1 (5 bases). The CDR3 loop spans 14 amino acids. CDR1 LNHNV and CDR2 YYDKDF come from the germline V gene (reference sequence). The germline V and J ends were trimmed by 5 bases and 3 bases, with 11 bases remaining between them. The CDR3 DNA reads as TGTGCCACCAGCGAGAGGGGTTTTGGAAACACCATATATTTT. The encoded protein is CATSERGFGNTIYF.

This chain joins TRBV7-9 and TRBJ1-5; the D is unclear. The germline gives CDR1 SEHNR, CDR2 FQNEAQ (reference sequence). The CDR3 totals 10 residues. V dropped 9 bases and J dropped 4 bases, with 4 bases sitting between them. For the CDR3, the DNA is TGTGCCAGGATAAATCAGCCCCAGCATTTT. Its protein is CARINQPQHF.

The V gene is TRBV29-1, the J gene TRBJ1-1; TRBD1 matches at 10 bases. The length of the CDR3 is 12 residues. J was trimmed by 6 bases and V by 6 bases; bases with no gene match: 4. Looked up from germline, CDR1 is SQVTM and CDR2 is ANQGSEA. Here the CDR3 reads CSVGTGESEAFF. The CDR3 region has the DNA TGCAGCGTCGGGACAGGGGAGTCTGAAGCTTTCTTT.

The rearrangement joins TRBV7-2 to TRBJ2-5, with a possible D match to TRBD2 (6 bases). The V end lost 2 bases, the J end lost 0 bases, and 13 bases lay between the germline ends. The germline V gene has CDR1 SGHTA and CDR2 FQGNSA. The CDR3 is 16 residues long. CDR3 amino acids: CASSLRVAAYQETQYF. The CDR3 nucleotides are TGTGCCAGCAGCTTACGGGTAGCGGCGTACCAAGAGACCCAGTACTTC.

The V and J genes are TRBV5-1 and TRBJ1-2, with TRBD1 as a possible D gene (6 bases). V was shortened by 3 bases and J by 4 bases, with 22 bases between the two germline ends. The CDR3 runs 17 residues. CDR1 and CDR2 (germline): SGHRS, YFSETQ. As DNA, the CDR3 is TGCGCCAGCAGCTCCTCCCTCGGCTTACAGGGTCTCTATGGCTACACCTTC. It is translated as CASSSSLGLQGLYGYTF. Based on the CDR3 plus reference TRBV5-1 and TRBJ1-2, the full variable domain is KAGVTQTPRYLIKTRGQQVTLSCSPISGHRSVSWYQQTPGQGLQFLFEYFSETQRNKGNFPGRFSGRQFSNSRSEMNVSTLELGDSALYLCASSSSLGLQGLYGYTFGSGTRLTVV.

This clonotype was seen more than once but under ten times. V and J are TRBV29-1 and TRBJ2-1; a weak D match, TRBD1 (6 bases). The germline V gene encodes CDR1 SQVTM and CDR2 ANQGSEA. CDR3 length: 12 residues. V dropped 5 bases and J dropped 3 bases, with 8 bases sitting between them. The CDR3 loop is CSVQDSYNEQFF. The DNA for the CDR3 is TGCAGCGTTCAGGACAGCTACAATGAGCAGTTCTTC.